The 10 T cell receptor beta chains in this list originate from one sample, sequenced in a study of blood T cell repertoires in COVID-19. The assay was immunoSEQ multiplex PCR, and TCRdb's table has in-frame clones only and misses some. The sample carries around 250,000 clones, roughly 80% recorded once. The sequenced material came from peripheral blood. The source is a woman aged 18-29 years with acute or convalescent COVID-19.

The chain couples TRBV27 to TRBJ1-6, with D possibly being TRBD1 (6 bases). CDR1 is MNHEY and CDR2 is SMNVEV in the germline V gene (reference sequence). Trimming stripped 1 base from V and 14 bases from J, with 15 bases between. The length of the CDR3 is 14 residues. The CDR3 DNA follows: TGTGCCAGCAGTTTATTGTCGGGGGGCCGTTCCCTCCACTTT. This sequence encodes CASSLLSGGRSLHF.

This clone has just a few counts. The V gene is TRBV7-9, the J gene TRBJ1-4; 7 nucleotides align to TRBD1. The V segment lost 2 bases and the J segment 4 bases; nucleotides outside the gene matches: 7. The CDR3 is 16 amino acids. The germline CDR1 and CDR2 sequences are SEHNR and FQNEAQ (reference sequence). The CDR3 here is CASSLSAGGINEKLFF. In DNA form, the CDR3 reads TGTGCCAGCAGCTTATCAGCAGGGGGTATTAATGAAAAACTGTTTTTT.

The gene calls are TRBV7-9 and TRBJ2-1; D is uncertain. Germline CDR1 is SEHNR and CDR2 is FQNEAQ (reference sequence). Trimming removed 5 bases from V and 5 bases from J, with 13 bases in between. This CDR3 is built from 14 residues. The DNA for the CDR3 is TGTGCCAGCAGCCCCACGAGCGCCAACAATGAGCAGTTCTTC. Translation gives CASSPTSANNEQFF.

The chain has TRBV28 and TRBJ2-4, with D maybe TRBD2 (5 bases). With 8 bases removed from V and 6 bases from J, the gap between germline ends came to 17 bases. Looked up from germline, CDR1 is MDHEN and CDR2 is SYDVKM. The CDR3 loop spans 14 amino acids. CDR3 nucleotide sequence: TGTGCCAGCGTCGGACTGACTTTTATAAACATTCAGTACTTC. Its translation: CASVGLTFINIQYF.

The chain recombines TRBV10-3 with TRBJ2-1, with 9 bases aligning to TRBD2. V trimming: 6 bases; J trimming: 5 bases; junction bases outside the gene matches: 8. CDR3 length equals 15 residues. The germline gives CDR1 ENHRY, CDR2 SYGVKD. Here the CDR3 DNA reads TGTGCCATCAGCCCTAGCGGGATTACCAACAATGAGCAGTTCTTC. It codes for CAISPSGITNNEQFF.

The chain links TRBV6-5 to TRBJ1-1; D ambiguous. CDR3 length equals 13 residues. V lost 7 bases and J lost 1, with 10 bases in between. Germline assignment: CDR1 MNHEY and CDR2 SVGAGI. DNA of the CDR3: TGTGCCAGCACCAAACAGAAGAACACTGAAGCTTTCTTT. Translation gives CASTKQKNTEAFF.

The V call is TRBV28, the J call TRBJ1-2; perhaps TRBD1 as D (5 bases). The length of the CDR3 is 12 residues. V dropped 2 bases and J dropped 5 bases, with 6 bases sitting between them. Germline CDR1 and CDR2: MDHEN and SYDVKM. The CDR3 region is CASSLTGYGYTF. CDR3 DNA sequence: TGTGCCAGCAGTTTAACAGGTTATGGCTACACCTTC.

V gene TRBV15 combines with J gene TRBJ2-5; maybe TRBD1 (5 bases). The CDR3 runs 15 residues. Germline assignment: CDR1 LNHNV and CDR2 YYDKDF (reference sequence). The ends were cut back, 1 base at V and 4 bases at J, with 13 bases in the middle. The CDR3 loop is CATSRGQSSGETQYF. The CDR3 nucleotides read TGTGCCACCAGCAGAGGACAGTCTTCAGGAGAGACCCAGTACTTC.

The chain couples TRBV18 to TRBJ2-1; D is unclear. This CDR3 spans 15 amino acids. Trimming removed 2 bases from V and 0 bases from J, with 8 bases in between. Germline values: CDR1 KGHSH, CDR2 LQKENI. In nucleotides, the CDR3 is TGTGCCAGCTCACCATCGTGGGCCTCCTACAATGAGCAGTTCTTC. This gives the protein CASSPSWASYNEQFF.

The chain links TRBV19 to TRBJ2-5; 8 bases agree with TRBD1. With V trimmed by 0 bases and J by 2 bases, 8 bases remained unmatched. CDR3 length: 17 residues. Germline-derived CDR1 and CDR2 are LNHDA and SQIVND (reference sequence). The CDR3 DNA sequence: TGTGCCAGTAGTATAGATACAACAGGGGGGCTTCAAGAGACCCAGTACTTC. Amino acid sequence: CASSIDTTGGLQETQYF.